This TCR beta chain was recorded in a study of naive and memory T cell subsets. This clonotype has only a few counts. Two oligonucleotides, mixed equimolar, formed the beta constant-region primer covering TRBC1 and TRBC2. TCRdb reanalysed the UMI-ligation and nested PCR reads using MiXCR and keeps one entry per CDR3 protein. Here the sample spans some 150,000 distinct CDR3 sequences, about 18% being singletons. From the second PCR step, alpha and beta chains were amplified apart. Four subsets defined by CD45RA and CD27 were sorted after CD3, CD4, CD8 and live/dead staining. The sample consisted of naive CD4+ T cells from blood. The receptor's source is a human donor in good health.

As DNA, the CDR3 is TGTGCCAGCACCGGACCAATGAACACTGAAGCTTTCTTT. Amino acid sequence: CASTGPMNTEAFF. V and J are TRBV28 and TRBJ1-1; D unclear. CDR3 size: 13 residues. CDR1 and CDR2 (germline): MDHEN, SYDVKM. V shed 7 bases and J shed 0 bases, with 9 bases lying between them.